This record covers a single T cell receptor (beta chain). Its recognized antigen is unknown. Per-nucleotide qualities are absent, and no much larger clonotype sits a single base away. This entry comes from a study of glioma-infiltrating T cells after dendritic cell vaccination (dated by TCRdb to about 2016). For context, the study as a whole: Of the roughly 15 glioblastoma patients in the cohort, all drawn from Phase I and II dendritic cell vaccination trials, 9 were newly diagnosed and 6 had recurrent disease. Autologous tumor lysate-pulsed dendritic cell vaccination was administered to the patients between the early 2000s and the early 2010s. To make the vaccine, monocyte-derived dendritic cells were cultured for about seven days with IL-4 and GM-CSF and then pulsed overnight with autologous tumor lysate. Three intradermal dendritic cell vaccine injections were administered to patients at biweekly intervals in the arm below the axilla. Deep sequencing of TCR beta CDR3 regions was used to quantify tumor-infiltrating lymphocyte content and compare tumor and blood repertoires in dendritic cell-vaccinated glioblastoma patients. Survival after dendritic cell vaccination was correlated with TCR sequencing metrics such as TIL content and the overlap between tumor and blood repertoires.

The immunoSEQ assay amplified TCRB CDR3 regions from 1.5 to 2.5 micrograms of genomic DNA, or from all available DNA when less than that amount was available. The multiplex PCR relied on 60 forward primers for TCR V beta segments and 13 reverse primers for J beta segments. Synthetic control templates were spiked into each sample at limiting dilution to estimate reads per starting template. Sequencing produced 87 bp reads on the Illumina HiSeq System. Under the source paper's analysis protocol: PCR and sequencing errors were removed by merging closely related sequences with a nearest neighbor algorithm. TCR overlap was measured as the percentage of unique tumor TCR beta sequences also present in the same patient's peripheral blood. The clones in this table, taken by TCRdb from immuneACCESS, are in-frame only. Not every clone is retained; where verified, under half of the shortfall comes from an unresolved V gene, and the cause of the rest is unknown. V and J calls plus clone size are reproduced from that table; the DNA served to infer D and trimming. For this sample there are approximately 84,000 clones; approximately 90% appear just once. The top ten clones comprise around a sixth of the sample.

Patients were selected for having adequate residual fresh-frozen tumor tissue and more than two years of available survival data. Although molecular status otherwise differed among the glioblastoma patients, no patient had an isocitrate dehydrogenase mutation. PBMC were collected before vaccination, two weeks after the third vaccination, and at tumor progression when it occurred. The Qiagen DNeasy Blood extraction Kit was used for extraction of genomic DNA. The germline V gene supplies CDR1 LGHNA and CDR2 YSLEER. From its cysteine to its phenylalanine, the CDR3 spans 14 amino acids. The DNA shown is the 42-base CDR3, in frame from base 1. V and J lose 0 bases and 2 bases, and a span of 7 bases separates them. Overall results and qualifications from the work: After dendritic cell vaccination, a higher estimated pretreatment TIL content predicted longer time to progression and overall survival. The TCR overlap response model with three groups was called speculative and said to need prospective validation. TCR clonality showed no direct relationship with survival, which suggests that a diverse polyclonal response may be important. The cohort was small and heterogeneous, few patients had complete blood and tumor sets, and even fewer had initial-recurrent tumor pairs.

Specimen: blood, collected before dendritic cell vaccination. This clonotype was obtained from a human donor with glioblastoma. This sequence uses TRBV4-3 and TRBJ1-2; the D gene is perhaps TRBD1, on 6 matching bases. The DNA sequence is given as TGCGCCAGCAGCCAAGAGCAGGGGAACTATGGCTACACCTTC. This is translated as CASSQEQGNYGYTF.